A single sample is the source of the 23 T cell receptor beta chains below, sequenced in a study of radiation and T cells in renal cell carcinoma. Described time point: baseline pretreatment blood. Treatment given: 15 Gy SBRT to primary tumor, nephrectomy 4 weeks later. Assay used: immunoSEQ multiplex PCR; TCRdb lists only in-frame clones, some missing. The sample has 100,000 to 150,000 clones, roughly four fifths seen once; the top ten hold around 3%. The sequencing here drew on blood, taken from a patient whose treatment included radiotherapy and nephrectomy. The receptors come from a woman in her fifties or sixties with renal cell carcinoma.

The V and J genes are TRBV27 and TRBJ1-4; D may be TRBD1 (5 bases). Trimming took off 2 bases at V and 2 bases at J, with 15 bases between the two ends. The CDR3 covers 17 residues. Looked up from germline, CDR1 is MNHEY and CDR2 is SMNVEV (reference sequence). Written as DNA, the CDR3 is TGTGCCAGCAGTTTAGGGGTCCCAGGGTGGACTAATGAAAAACTGTTTTTT. Amino acid sequence: CASSLGVPGWTNEKLFF.

The chain has TRBV7-3 and TRBJ2-3; D perhaps matches TRBD2 (6 bases). Trimming shortened V by 4 bases and J by 4 bases, and 15 bases separated the two germline ends. This CDR3 is built from 15 residues. Germline assignment: CDR1 SGHTA and CDR2 FQGTGA. CDR3 region: CASSSSSGVADTQYF. CDR3 nucleotides: TGTGCCAGCAGCTCCAGTTCGGGGGTCGCAGATACGCAGTATTTT. Full variable domain (rest looked up from reference TRBV7-3 and TRBJ2-3): GAGVSQTPSNKVTEKGKYVELRCDPISGHTALYWYRQSLGQGPEFLIYFQGTGAADDSGLPNDRFFAVRPEGSVSTLKIQRTERGDSAVYLCASSSSSGVADTQYFGPGTRLTVL.

The V and J genes are TRBV10-1 and TRBJ2-1; either TRBD1 or TRBD2 may supply D (7 bases each). This CDR3 is 15 amino acids long. The germline CDR1 and CDR2 sequences are WNHNN and SYGVQD (reference sequence). With 5 bases removed from V and 1 base from J, the gap between germline ends came to 12 bases. CDR3 region: CASSFQGGSYNEQFF. CDR3 DNA: TGCGCCAGCAGTTTTCAGGGGGGGTCCTACAATGAGCAGTTCTTC.

The chain uses TRBV6-5 and TRBJ1-1; D might be TRBD1 (6 bases). Germline CDR1 reads MNHEY; CDR2 reads SVGAGI. This CDR3 is 14 amino acids long. Trimming removed 6 bases at V and 1 base at J, with 12 bases between. The CDR3 is CASRQVDRNTEAFF. CDR3 nucleotides: TGTGCCAGCAGGCAAGTGGACAGGAACACTGAAGCTTTCTTT.

This clone was recorded only once. V is TRBV10-2 and J is TRBJ1-6, with a weak D call TRBD1 (5 bases). Germline values: CDR1 WSHSY, CDR2 SAAADI. This CDR3 region has 14 residues. Trimming took off 5 bases at V and 2 bases at J, with 7 bases between the two ends. CDR3 loop: CASSRQTYNSPLHF. In nucleotides, the CDR3 is TGCGCCAGCAGTCGACAGACCTATAATTCACCCCTCCACTTT.

A few counts support this clone. The chain combines TRBV5-8 with TRBJ1-5; maybe TRBD1 (5 bases). CDR3 size: 16 residues. V gave up 0 bases and J gave up 0 bases, with 10 bases separating them. Germline loops: CDR1 SGHTS, CDR2 YDEGEE. This CDR3 is CASSLGQTYSNQPQHF. As DNA, the CDR3 is TGTGCCAGCAGCTTGGGACAGACTTATAGCAATCAGCCCCAGCATTTT. Combining the CDR3 with reference TRBV5-8 and TRBJ1-5 gives the whole variable domain EAGVTQSPTHLIKTRGQQATLRCSPISGHTSVYWYQQALGLGLQFLLWYDEGEERNRGNFPPRFSGRQFPNYSSELNVNALELEDSALYLCASSLGQTYSNQPQHFGDGTRLSIL.

The chain couples TRBV5-5 to TRBJ2-1, with D tentatively TRBD1 (6 bases). The CDR3 runs 16 residues. V was cut by 2 bases and J by 12 bases, with 24 bases left in between. CDR1 is SGHKS, CDR2 YYEKEE, per germline (reference sequence). The CDR3 here is CASSFLPTTGETGQFF. CDR3 nucleotides: TGTGCCAGCAGCTTTCTGCCTACGACAGGCGAGACAGGGCAGTTCTTC.

The chain couples TRBV19 to TRBJ2-5; D is perhaps TRBD1 (6 bases). Germline V gene data show CDR1 as LNHDA and CDR2 as SQIVND (reference sequence). The ends were cut back, 3 bases at V and 5 bases at J, with 10 bases in the middle. The CDR3 runs to 13 residues. The CDR3 is CASSMDSGETQYF. CDR3 DNA sequence: TGTGCCAGTAGTATGGACAGTGGGGAGACCCAGTACTTC.

The DNA for the CDR3 is TGTGCCACCAGCAGAGATCGCCGGCAGCCCCAGCATTTT. This translates into CATSRDRRQPQHF. The chain is built from TRBV15 and TRBJ1-5; D unresolved. Germline loops: CDR1 LNHNV, CDR2 YYDKDF (reference sequence). V was cut by 0 bases and J by 7 bases, with 7 bases left in between. The CDR3 is 13 residues long.

This clone was counted only a few times. The chain uses TRBV18 and TRBJ1-5; 7 nucleotides agree with TRBD1. With V trimmed by 6 bases and J by 5 bases, 7 bases remained unmatched. Germline-derived CDR1 and CDR2 are KGHSH and LQKENI. The CDR3 spans 14 residues. CDR3 loop: CASSFDQGDQPQHF. In DNA, the CDR3 is TGTGCCAGCTCTTTCGATCAGGGGGATCAGCCCCAGCATTTT.

This clone was detected only once. V usage is TRBV7-9 and J usage is TRBJ2-3; D uncertain. Germline V gives CDR1 SEHNR, CDR2 FQNEAQ (reference sequence). Deletions cut 5 bases from V and 4 bases from J, with 7 bases between. The CDR3 loop spans 12 amino acids. CDR3: CASSQGADTQYF. CDR3 nucleotide sequence: TGTGCCAGCAGCCAAGGAGCAGATACGCAGTATTTT.

The chain is built from TRBV10-3 and TRBJ1-2; TRBD1 is a possible D gene (5 bases). Germline V gene sequence: CDR1 ENHRY, CDR2 SYGVKD. There are 17 residues in the CDR3. Trimming left V 0 bases short and J 2 bases short, with 16 bases between. This CDR3 is CAISESNRRGSNYGYTF. The CDR3 DNA follows: TGTGCCATCAGTGAGTCGAATCGTCGGGGGTCCAACTATGGCTACACCTTC.

The CDR3 here is CASSLVQRGQGDEKLFF. The CDR3 region has the DNA TGCGCCAGCAGCTTGGTTCAGCGTGGTCAGGGGGATGAAAAACTGTTTTTT. This chain connects TRBV5-1 to TRBJ1-4; TRBD1 matches 7 bases. Germline values: CDR1 SGHRS, CDR2 YFSETQ. The CDR3 is made up of 17 amino acids. Unmatched junction bases numbered 11, after V lost 0 bases and J lost 6 bases.

This clone was recorded only once. The chain joins TRBV5-1 to TRBJ2-2; no definite D call. From germline, CDR1 is SGHRS and CDR2 YFSETQ. CDR3 length: 12 amino acids. V lost 1 base and J 4 bases, leaving 2 bases between the germline ends. The DNA of the CDR3 is TGCGCCAGCAGCTTGATCACCGGGGAGCTGTTTTTT. It translates to CASSLITGELFF.

This chain links TRBV6-1 with TRBJ2-3, with D maybe TRBD1 (5 bases). V was trimmed by 5 bases and J by 4 bases, leaving 13 bases between them. The germline CDR1 and CDR2 sequences are MNHNS and SASEGT. The CDR3 contains 14 residues. CDR3 region: CASSFPRGPDTQYF. DNA for the CDR3: TGTGCCAGCAGTTTTCCTAGGGGTCCAGATACGCAGTATTTT.

The rearrangement links TRBV7-9 to TRBJ2-5; D is unclear. V was shortened by 3 bases and J by 2 bases, with 13 bases between the two germline ends. The CDR3 has 15 amino acids. Per the germline V gene, CDR1 is SEHNR and CDR2 is FQNEAQ (reference sequence). The CDR3 protein is CASSLWPTLQETQYF. CDR3 DNA sequence: TGTGCCAGCAGCTTGTGGCCGACCCTACAAGAGACCCAGTACTTC.

The sample holds a few counts of this clone. Other DNA sequences from this sample encode an identical CDR3 as well. This chain joins TRBV20-1 and TRBJ2-2; D gene uncertain. CDR1 is DFQATT and CDR2 is SNEGSKA in the germline V gene (reference sequence). Trimming pared 3 bases from V and 6 bases from J, leaving 5 bases between. This CDR3 comprises 11 residues. Here the CDR3 DNA reads TGCAGTGCTAGCAGGTCCGGGGAGCTGTTTTTT. This codes for CSASRSGELFF.

J is TRBJ1-6 and V is TRBV2; D gene unclear. Germline V gene lookup returns CDR1 SNHLY and CDR2 FYNNEI. The V gene lost 3 bases and the J gene lost 9 bases, with 6 bases spanning the gap. CDR3 length: 12 residues. CDR3 nucleotide sequence: TGTGCCAGCAGTGACACCCGTTCACCCCTCCACTTT. It specifies CASSDTRSPLHF.

This rearrangement joins TRBV28 to TRBJ1-5; D is unclear. Per the germline V gene, CDR1 is MDHEN and CDR2 is SYDVKM. The CDR3 has 16 residues. Trimming stripped 3 bases from V and 5 bases from J, with 17 bases between. DNA for the CDR3: TGTGCCAGCAGTTTTTGGGCAGAGCTTCTATATCAGCCCCAGCATTTT. Its translation is CASSFWAELLYQPQHF.

The rearrangement joins TRBV28 to TRBJ1-4; D remains ambiguous. Looked up from germline, CDR1 is MDHEN and CDR2 is SYDVKM. The CDR3 is 16 residues long. V shed 4 bases and J shed 0 bases, with 12 bases lying between them. This CDR3 is CASSSIRSATNEKLFF. In DNA, the CDR3 is TGTGCCAGCAGTTCGATCCGGAGTGCAACTAATGAAAAACTGTTTTTT. The full variable domain, its missing parts supplied by reference TRBV28 and TRBJ1-4, is DVKVTQSSRYLVKRTGEKVFLECVQDMDHENMFWYRQDPGLGLRLIYFSYDVKMKEKGDIPEGYSVSREKKERFSLILESASTNQTSMYLCASSSIRSATNEKLFFGSGTQLSVL.

This clone was detected once. The chain links TRBV27 to TRBJ2-4; no clear D. This CDR3 has 15 amino acids. V was shortened by 6 bases and J by 0 bases, with 12 bases between the two germline ends. In germline, CDR1 is MNHEY, CDR2 SMNVEV (reference sequence). As DNA, the CDR3 is TGTGCCAGCAGGCCGGCTAGGCTAGCCAAAAACATTCAGTACTTC. Translated, it gives CASRPARLAKNIQYF.

The chain recombines TRBV19 with TRBJ2-5; tentative D call: TRBD1 (6 bases). From germline, CDR1 is LNHDA and CDR2 SQIVND (reference sequence). This CDR3 is 15 amino acids long. Trimming left V 6 bases short and J 4 bases short, with 18 bases between. CDR3 nucleotides: TGTGCCAGTAGGGCTCGACAGGTTACGAGAGAGACCCAGTACTTC. Protein: CASRARQVTRETQYF.

This chain connects TRBV28 to TRBJ1-1, with D maybe TRBD1 (5 bases). Germline V gene data show CDR1 as MDHEN and CDR2 as SYDVKM. CDR3 length: 14 residues. V was cut by 4 bases and J by 4 bases, with 13 bases left in between. The CDR3 region has the DNA TGTGCCAGCAGTTGGGGAGGGAGGGGCACTGAAGCTTTCTTT. Protein sequence: CASSWGGRGTEAFF. The full variable domain, in which reference TRBV28 and TRBJ1-1 provide the parts outside the CDR3, is DVKVTQSSRYLVKRTGEKVFLECVQDMDHENMFWYRQDPGLGLRLIYFSYDVKMKEKGDIPEGYSVSREKKERFSLILESASTNQTSMYLCASSWGGRGTEAFFGQGTRLTVV.